A selection of T cell receptor beta chains follows, all from one sample in a study of shared clonotypes between healthy human individuals. Assay: immunoSEQ multiplex PCR; the TCRdb copy retains only in-frame clones and omits some. The sample contains more than 850,000 clones, approximately 80% of which appear only once. Sequenced material: memory CD4+ T cells from PBMCs. The source of these receptors is a man younger than 35 in good health. Some clones in this sample may be carry-over from other donors' samples. CDR3s include the opening cysteine and the closing phenylalanine or tryptophan. D genes are given only for firm matches. The listing skips clone size in some rows; elsewhere it reads once, few, many or a size class.

v_gene	abundance	j_gene	d_gene	CDR3nt	CDR3aa
TRBV4-3	NA	TRBJ2-6	NA	TGCGCCAGCAGCCGATCCCCTGGGGCCAACGTCCTGACTTTC	CASSRSPGANVLTF
TRBV9	NA	TRBJ2-1	TRBD2	TGTGCCAGCAGCACCGGACTAGCGGGAATGAGAGGGAATGAGCAGTTCTTC	CASSTGLAGMRGNEQFF
TRBV28	few	TRBJ1-5	TRBD1	TGTGCCAGCTCTGGATGGGGACAGGGTCAGCCCCAGCATTTT	CASSGWGQGQPQHF
TRBV7-9	once	TRBJ2-7	NA	TGTGCCAGCAGCTTGTTAAGGGACACCACCTACGAGCAGTACTTC	CASSLLRDTTYEQYF
TRBV7-9	NA	TRBJ2-1	NA	TGTGCCAGCAGCTTAGCGGTAAGCTCCTACAATGAGCAGTTCTTC	CASSLAVSSYNEQFF
TRBV1	many	TRBJ2-2	NA	TGCACCAGCAGCCAATCTTCCGCCGGGACAGGGGGGAAAACGAACACCGGGGAGCTGTTTTTT	CTSSQSSAGTGGKTNTGELFF
TRBV29-1	NA	TRBJ1-1	NA	TGCAGCGTTGAATGGGGACTGAACACTGAAGCTTTCTTT	CSVEWGLNTEAFF
TRBV7-9	NA	TRBJ2-3	NA	TGTGCCAGCAGCTCCCGAGGAGGGACGGATACGCAGTATTTT	CASSSRGGTDTQYF
TRBV10-3	NA	TRBJ2-1	TRBD2	TGTGCCATCAGTGAGTCGGTACTAGCGGGGAACAATGAGCAGTTCTTC	CAISESVLAGNNEQFF
TRBV7-3	NA	TRBJ1-1	NA	TGTGCCAGCAGCTCCTCAGGGAACACTGAAGCTTTCTTT	CASSSSGNTEAFF